The source of this T cell receptor (delta chain) is a study of delta chains in infants with herpesvirus infections (TCRdb year 2023). For the wider study: To characterize gammadelta T cell responses to primary cytomegalovirus (CMV) infection, researchers prospectively followed a birth cohort of Ugandan infants starting at birth. The study searched for a public fetal Vdelta1/Vgamma8 gammadelta TCR clonotype in infants who acquired CMV infection after birth. From PBMC, gammadelta TCRs were sequenced for under 20 CMV-infected infants (one congenitally infected) and 8 CMV-uninfected infants who had sufficient sample available. By approximate age, the infant blood samples fell into groups of 1.5, 4, 8 and 12 months. Previously published Belgian fetal and cord blood gammadelta TCR data were added only for comparison and were not generated in this cohort.

Libraries were prepared through RT-PCR. PBMC RNA was reverse transcribed with SuperScript II using gamma-chain- and delta-chain-specific primers to generate TCR cDNA. cDNA was purified with AMPure XP beads, amplified, and indexed with Illumina adapters using the Nextera XT Index Kit. An Illumina MiSeq with a V2 300-cycle kit was used to sequence the gammadelta TCR libraries. The study's own analysis went as follows. Using MiXCR v2.1.12, CDR3 sequences were assembled, and reads were mapped onto D, J and V genes obtained from GenBank. Repertoire analyses of the CDR3 clonotypes were performed with VDJtools v1.2.1. With CATT, TCRdb called clones again from the public reads; duplicate DNA rows were later joined. The V and J calls were determined by TCRdb, not by the authors. In all, the sample holds about 1,400 delta-chain clones, and over 20% of those were seen once. The top ten constitute about 20% of the sample.

This clone is large (0.1 to 1%) in terms of sample share. Its antigen remains undetermined. The record has no base qualities; no much larger clone is one base away. Pregnant women receiving prenatal care in Kampala, Uganda, were recruited, and the infants of these women were enrolled, with documentation of maternal HIV status required. Home visits to families took place weekly, and collection of infant clinical information, oral swabs and peripheral blood began at 6 weeks of age and was repeated every 4 months after that. Blood was collected in heparin tubes, and PBMC were isolated by Ficoll-Paque density gradient centrifugation and cryopreserved. Germline trimming amounts to 4 bases on V and 2 bases on J, with 7 as the count of junction bases outside the gene matches. As encoded in the germline V gene, CDR1 is TSWWSYY while CDR2 is QGS. Taken from cysteine to phenylalanine, the CDR3 has 15 residues. Of all the DNA, just the CDR3 is kept, 45 bases in frame from base 1.

The investigation overall reported the following: Of 18 CMV-infected infants, 4 carried the public Vdelta1 clonotype: three infants infected postnatally before 120 days of age and the congenitally infected infant. Presence of the public clonotype at levels below the detection limit might still occur in CMV-uninfected infants. Limitations noted by the authors included a small sample size and a lack of race- or environment-matched controls, because nearly all Ugandans acquire CMV before adulthood. The public clonotype was detected only at the first time point after infection and was not found in uninfected infants or in infants infected after 120 days. Public-clonotype frequency among Vdelta1 cells appeared to correlate inversely with age at infection and decayed rapidly, seemingly not persisting beyond around 9 weeks.

Sequencing used peripheral blood, obtained at time point 2 of longitudinal follow-up. Recombination connected TRDV1 to TRDJ1; 7 bases in the junction line up with TRDD2. This sequence was found in a human donor who was a Ugandan infant, either HIV-exposed or HIV-unexposed (not recorded which). Read as DNA, the sequence is TGTGCTCTTGGGGTTCCTTCCTCTAGGACCGATAAACTCATCTTT. This yields the protein CALGVPSSRTDKLIF.